These T cell receptor beta chains were read from a single sample in a study of blood T cell repertoires in COVID-19. The repertoire was sequenced with immunoSEQ multiplex PCR; TCRdb's copy has only in-frame clones and lacks some. The profile shows about 220,000 clones, about 79% of them singletons. The specimen was PBMCs or T cells enriched from blood (not recorded which). Receptor source: a woman between 55 and 75 years old who had recovered from COVID-19. Each CDR3 is given with its conserved first and last residue. The D gene is left open where the match is weak. Clone sizes are given selectively: once, few, many, or a class where the clone is expanded.

abundance	j_gene	v_gene	d_gene	CDR3aa	CDR3nt
.	TRBJ1-3	TRBV18	.	CASSPRENTIYF	TGTGCCAGCTCACCTAGAGAAAACACCATATATTTT
.	TRBJ1-5	TRBV7-2	TRBD1	CASSLIRGGRYPQHF	TGTGCCAGCAGCTTAATACGAGGGGGCAGGTATCCCCAGCATTTT
few	TRBJ2-2	TRBV6-5	.	CASSYQLANTGELFF	TGTGCCAGCAGTTACCAACTAGCGAACACCGGGGAGCTGTTTTTT
.	TRBJ2-7	TRBV11-2	TRBD1	CASSPGGTGPYEQYF	TGTGCCAGCAGCCCAGGAGGGACAGGACCGTACGAGCAGTACTTC
few	TRBJ2-7	TRBV6-5	.	CASKRSVSIYEQYF	TGTGCCAGCAAACGCTCAGTATCAATCTACGAGCAGTACTTC
.	TRBJ1-3	TRBV11-3	.	CASSLGPLEAIYF	TGTGCCAGCAGCTTAGGCCCATTGGAGGCCATATATTTT
.	TRBJ2-1	TRBV29-1	TRBD1	CSVLDRENIEQFF	TGCAGCGTTCTAGACAGGGAGAATATTGAGCAGTTCTTC
.	TRBJ1-5	TRBV27	TRBD1	CASSSVTGGAGNQPQHF	TGTGCCAGCAGTTCGGTGACAGGGGGCGCGGGCAATCAGCCCCAGCATTTT
.	TRBJ2-7	TRBV7-2	TRBD2	CASSLVASGRTNSYEQYF	TGTGCCAGCAGCTTAGTCGCTAGCGGGAGGACCAACTCCTACGAGCAGTACTTC
once	TRBJ2-1	TRBV7-2	.	CASSLAGNNEQFF	TGTGCCAGCAGCTTGGCAGGAAACAATGAGCAGTTCTTC
.	TRBJ2-3	TRBV5-4	.	CASSSRQSTDTQYF	TGTGCCAGCAGCTCCCGACAAAGCACAGATACGCAGTATTTT
.	TRBJ1-2	TRBV5-1	.	CASSLVSRAGYGYTF	TGCGCCAGCAGCTTGGTAAGCAGGGCCGGATATGGCTACACCTTC
.	TRBJ1-2	TRBV7-3	.	CASSLTGVSDGYTF	TGTGCCAGCAGCTTAACAGGGGTTTCTGATGGCTACACCTTC
.	TRBJ2-5	TRBV5-4	.	CASSLDGTGETQYF	TGTGCCAGCAGCTTGGACGGAACGGGGGAGACCCAGTACTTC
.	TRBJ1-6	TRBV12-5	TRBD1	CASGSPTGGSYNSPLHF	TGTGCTAGTGGTTCCCCGACAGGGGGCTCCTATAATTCACCCCTCCACTTT
.	TRBJ2-7	TRBV7-2	.	CASSEGGVEQYF	TGTGCCAGCAGCGAAGGCGGGGTCGAGCAGTACTTC
.	TRBJ2-1	TRBV11-2	.	CASSWRTGDNEQFF	TGTGCCAGCAGCTGGAGGACTGGGGACAATGAGCAGTTCTTC
few	TRBJ1-4	TRBV10-3	.	CAIRDINEKLFF	TGTGCCATCCGGGACATTAATGAAAAACTGTTTTTT
once	TRBJ1-5	TRBV27	TRBD1	CASSDRTGWNQPQHF	TGTGCCAGCTCAGACCGGACAGGGTGGAATCAGCCCCAGCATTTT
.	TRBJ2-3	TRBV20-1	TRBD2	CSASGLEGGRPDTQYF	TGCAGTGCTAGTGGGCTCGAGGGCGGGAGGCCAGATACGCAGTATTTT
.	TRBJ1-3	TRBV7-2	TRBD1	CASSPWTGSGNTIYF	TGTGCCAGCAGCCCGTGGACAGGCTCTGGAAACACCATATATTTT
.	TRBJ1-2	TRBV5-4	.	CASSVETEYGYTF	TGTGCCAGCAGCGTTGAGACAGAATATGGCTACACCTTC
once	TRBJ1-1	TRBV6-5	TRBD1	CASSFQRTGMNTEAFF	TGTGCCAGCAGTTTCCAACGGACAGGGATGAACACTGAAGCTTTCTTT
.	TRBJ2-3	TRBV19	TRBD1	CASRIDRDSTDTQYF	TGTGCCAGTAGAATCGACAGGGATTCCACAGATACGCAGTATTTT
.	TRBJ1-5	TRBV27	.	CASSVDRNQPQHF	TGTGCCAGCAGCGTCGACAGGAATCAGCCCCAGCATTTT
once	TRBJ2-2	TRBV19	.	CASSMGPGQAGELFF	TGTGCCAGTAGTATGGGGCCTGGGCAGGCCGGGGAGCTGTTTTTT
.	TRBJ2-5	TRBV3-1/TRBV3-2	TRBD2	CASSLGLAGGSQETQYF	TGTGCCAGCAGCCTCGGACTAGCGGGGGGATCCCAAGAGACCCAGTACTTC
.	TRBJ2-3	TRBV27	.	CASSLFGSADTQYF	TGTGCCAGCAGCCTGTTCGGGTCGGCAGATACGCAGTATTTT
.	TRBJ1-6	TRBV9	TRBD1	CASSVGSTGGNSPLHF	TGTGCCAGCAGCGTAGGGTCAACAGGGGGGAATTCACCCCTCCACTTT
once	TRBJ2-1	TRBV7-2	TRBD1	CASSSRGTDSYNEQFF	TGTGCCAGCAGCTCCAGAGGGACAGACTCCTACAATGAGCAGTTCTTC
.	TRBJ1-6	TRBV6-5	TRBD1	CASSPRGIMGSPLHF	TGTGCCAGCAGTCCCAGGGGGATTATGGGGTCACCCCTCCACTTT
.	TRBJ1-2	TRBV6-5	TRBD1	CASSLVGQGAFYGYTF	TGTGCCAGCAGTTTGGTGGGACAGGGGGCTTTCTATGGCTACACCTTC
.	TRBJ2-2	TRBV15	TRBD1	CATSRVRGGSGGELFF	TGTGCCACCAGCAGAGTACGAGGGGGCTCTGGCGGGGAGCTGTTTTTT
.	TRBJ2-1	TRBV27	TRBD1	CASSERQGNNEQFF	TGTGCCAGCAGTGAACGACAGGGAAACAATGAGCAGTTCTTC
once	TRBJ2-5	TRBV18	.	CASSPNRYQETQYF	TGTGCCAGCTCACCAAACAGGTACCAAGAGACCCAGTACTTC
.	TRBJ2-1	TRBV13	TRBD2	CASSLDRGLAGGGNEQFF	TGTGCCAGCAGCTTAGATAGGGGACTAGCGGGAGGCGGCAATGAGCAGTTCTTC
.	TRBJ1-5	TRBV5-1	.	CASSADSGNQPQHF	TGCGCCAGCAGCGCGGACAGCGGCAATCAGCCCCAGCATTTT
.	TRBJ1-2	TRBV25-1	.	CASSEYGPSIYGYTF	TGTGCCAGCAGTGAATATGGGCCTTCCATCTATGGCTACACCTTC
.	TRBJ2-7	TRBV11-2	TRBD1	CASSSTGAYEQYF	TGTGCCAGCAGCTCCACAGGGGCCTACGAGCAGTACTTC
.	TRBJ1-6	TRBV7-2	TRBD1	CASSIGTGRGYNSPLHF	TGTGCCAGCAGCATCGGGACAGGGAGGGGGTATAATTCACCCCTCCACTTT
few	TRBJ2-1	TRBV6-5	TRBD1	CASSKGDREQFF	TGTGCCAGCAGTAAGGGGGACAGAGAGCAGTTCTTC
.	TRBJ2-5	TRBV19	TRBD2	CASSIQTSGEGETQYF	TGTGCCAGTAGTATTCAAACTAGCGGGGAGGGAGAGACCCAGTACTTC
.	TRBJ1-5	TRBV24-1	.	CATSDLRGPQHF	TGTGCCACCAGTGATTTGAGGGGGCCCCAGCATTTT
.	TRBJ2-2	TRBV12-5	.	CASGFGVGGTGELFF	TGTGCTAGTGGCTTTGGGGTTGGAGGTACTGGGGAGCTGTTTTTT
once	TRBJ2-7	TRBV3-1/TRBV3-2	.	CASSQGGGGPYSYEQYF	TGTGCCAGCAGCCAAGGAGGGGGGGGACCCTATTCCTACGAGCAGTACTTC